The present TCR beta chain was sequenced within a study of graft-versus-host responses after intestinal transplantation. Study-level information: Transplant recipients had multivisceral, liver-intestinal, or isolated intestinal grafts. Each recipient received anti-thymocyte globulin induction, then tacrolimus and steroids for three to four years.

Sequencing used immunoSEQ multiplex PCR; TCRdb keeps in-frame clones, though not all of them. The sample shows approximately 70,000 clones, more than 80% of them seen only once. The V end was cut by 4 bases, the J end by 3 bases, with 12 bases between. Germline V gives CDR1 LNHDA, CDR2 SQIVND (reference sequence). CDR3 length equals 15 residues. With respect to this clone: Its target is not known.

Points from the study as a whole: High graft-versus-host to host-versus-graft T cell clonal ratios marked allografts of patients with graft-donor macrochimerism. Among recipient marrow samples, GvH clones were found; some appeared first in ileum or blood.

Sequenced here: unstimulated CD8+ T cells sorted from spleen or lymph node cells, sampled before intestinal transplant. This sequence originates from a human donor who received an intestinal transplant. The chain has TRBV19 and TRBJ2-2; D might be TRBD2 (5 bases). CDR3 coding DNA: TGTGCCAGTAGTACGAGGGAGCCCCACACCGGGGAGCTGTTTTTT. Translating it yields CASSTREPHTGELFF.